Listed below are T cell receptor beta chains from one sample, sequenced in a study of blood T cell repertoires in COVID-19. Generated by immunoSEQ multiplex PCR, the TCRdb table keeps only in-frame clones and is missing some. The table shows about 160,000 clones, with 80% to 85% occurring only once. The sample was peripheral blood. All receptors come from a man aged 18 to 29 with active or convalescent COVID-19. Each CDR3 is given with its conserved first and last residue. Fields, in order: D gene, V gene, CDR3 length, clone size, J gene, CDR3 protein. A D gene is named only where the DNA matches it firmly. For some rows the clone size is stated as once, few or many, or as a class when expanded; others skip it.

TRBD1	TRBV28	17	-	TRBJ2-5	CASSFSFPGQGRETQYF
TRBD1	TRBV7-2	16	-	TRBJ1-2	CASSLAGTGSSYGYTF
-	TRBV5-1	15	-	TRBJ2-1	CASSSTVQEYNEQFF
TRBD2	TRBV30	17	-	TRBJ2-5	CAGTEGRTSGAQETQYF
TRBD2	TRBV3-1/TRBV3-2	17	-	TRBJ2-1	CASSQLLAGGSYNEQFF
TRBD2	TRBV4-1	16	-	TRBJ2-7	CASSQGVSGGLYEQYF
-	TRBV6-6	14	-	TRBJ2-7	CASSSIPQGVEQYF
-	TRBV7-2	14	few	TRBJ2-7	CASSLSGRAYEQYF
TRBD1	TRBV19	13	-	TRBJ1-5	CASAGTGNQPQHF
TRBD2	TRBV18	14	-	TRBJ2-1	CASSPGLDGNEQFF
TRBD2	TRBV7-9	15	-	TRBJ2-2	CASSLDGRAAGELFF
-	TRBV5-4	13	-	TRBJ2-5	CASSAAEAGTQYF
-	TRBV3-1/TRBV3-2	13	-	TRBJ1-1	CASSQDASQVAFF
-	TRBV11-2	14	-	TRBJ1-2	CASSRDRSKYGYTF
-	TRBV5-5	15	-	TRBJ1-6	CASSFQGTPNSPLHF
-	TRBV5-1	14	-	TRBJ1-1	CASSFRDMNTEAFF
TRBD1	TRBV19	14	-	TRBJ1-5	CASSADREGQPQHF
TRBD2	TRBV3-1/TRBV3-2	15	few	TRBJ2-1	CASSQGLAGNNEQFF
-	TRBV19	16	-	TRBJ1-6	CASSILRPGGNSPLHF
-	TRBV9	16	-	TRBJ2-2	CASSVVGGLNTGELFF
TRBD1	TRBV7-3	15	-	TRBJ2-1	CASSRLGQGYNEQFF
-	TRBV5-8	15	once	TRBJ2-3	CASSETGTSADTQYF
-	TRBV6-6	14	few	TRBJ2-1	CASNMEGSYNEQFF
TRBD1	TRBV25-1	18	-	TRBJ1-2	CASSEWASTGDLNYGYTF
-	TRBV7-3	15	-	TRBJ2-7	CASSLMAGRVYEQYF
TRBD2	TRBV7-2	15	-	TRBJ2-1	CASSPRLAGDNEQFF
TRBD1	TRBV20-1	16	few	TRBJ1-5	CSASGQGRRGNQPQHF
-	TRBV5-5	15	-	TRBJ1-5	CASSLAGTYGQPQHF
-	TRBV6-4	14	-	TRBJ2-1	CASSDSGSFNEQFF
-	TRBV20-1	11	-	TRBJ2-5	CSANGQETQYF
-	TRBV5-5	12	-	TRBJ2-1	CASSLAMTEQFF
TRBD2	TRBV27	16	-	TRBJ2-1	CASSARGTNPYNEQFF
TRBD1	TRBV7-9	16	-	TRBJ1-1	CASSPGGGQGWSEAFF
TRBD1	TRBV2	14	-	TRBJ2-5	CASSGQGRWETQYF
-	TRBV18	15	-	TRBJ2-2	CASSPTGHNTGELFF
-	TRBV12-3/TRBV12-4	11	-	TRBJ1-2	CASSLGGGYTF
TRBD1	TRBV2	13	few	TRBJ1-5	CASRGTGRQPQHF
-	TRBV5-1	12	-	TRBJ2-1	CASSSGYNEQFF
TRBD2	TRBV6-5	15	-	TRBJ2-7	CASSRLAGGSYEQYF
TRBD1	TRBV7-3	15	-	TRBJ1-3	CASSSGQGSGNTIYF
-	TRBV19	15	-	TRBJ1-2	CASSIRGGTNYGYTF
-	TRBV2	13	-	TRBJ1-2	CASSAQGNYGYTF
-	TRBV30	13	-	TRBJ1-6	CAWSVARGRPLHF
TRBD1	TRBV25-1	15	-	TRBJ2-5	CASSEGQGARETQYF
TRBD1	TRBV5-6	15	-	TRBJ1-1	CASSLPGQASTEAFF